Following are 20 T cell receptor beta chains from one sample sequenced in a study of Ad26.COV2.S vaccination and SARS-CoV-2 variants. Treatment in this sample: some 20 received Ad26.COV2.S at low or high dose, single or two shots; about five received placebo; per-sample allocation not given. The samples were gathered on day 63 after the first injection of vaccine or placebo. The data were produced by immunoSEQ multiplex PCR, yet TCRdb's version contains in-frame clones alone and is incomplete. The table has 400,000 to 450,000 clones, 75% to 95% seen once. The source material was peripheral blood, sampled in a trial of Ad26.COV2.S vaccine versus placebo. These receptor sequences come from a person between 18 and 65 years old who received the Ad26.COV2.S COVID-19 vaccine or a placebo.

This chain connects TRBV20-1 to TRBJ1-1; unclear D gene. This CDR3 contains 12 residues. Trimming pared 3 bases from V and 0 bases from J, leaving 5 bases between. Germline V gene data show CDR1 as DFQATT and CDR2 as SNEGSKA (reference sequence). CDR3 residues: CSASGMNTEAFF. For the CDR3, the DNA is TGCAGTGCTAGTGGTATGAACACTGAAGCTTTCTTT.

The chain uses TRBV23-1 and TRBJ1-1; 11 bases match TRBD1. TRBV23-1 is an open reading frame whose function is uncertain. J gave up 4 bases and V 5 bases, and 18 bases lay outside the gene matches. The CDR3 runs to 19 residues. The CDR3 sequence is CASSKGQGAKFNGGTEAFF. In DNA, the CDR3 is TGCGCCAGCAGTAAAGGACAGGGGGCAAAGTTTAACGGCGGCACTGAAGCTTTCTTT.

This chain connects TRBV4-1 to TRBJ2-5; TRBD2 matches at 9 bases. Germline V gene sequence: CDR1 MGHRA, CDR2 YSYEKL. V trimming: 1 base; J trimming: 3 bases; junction bases outside the gene matches: 6. The CDR3 is 16 amino acids. The CDR3 is CASSQALAGKEETQYF. The CDR3 DNA follows: TGCGCCAGCAGCCAAGCCCTAGCGGGAAAGGAAGAGACCCAGTACTTC.

Only one count was recorded for this clone. The chain employs TRBV6-5 and TRBJ2-1; 7 positions agree with TRBD2. Germline CDR1 MNHEY, CDR2 SVGAGI. CDR3 length equals 15 residues. The trim removed 5 bases at V and 2 bases at J, leaving 6 bases unmatched. CDR3 residues: CASSLTSLTYNEQFF. The CDR3 DNA is TGTGCCAGCAGTCTGACTAGCCTGACCTACAATGAGCAGTTCTTC.

The V gene is TRBV5-4, the J gene TRBJ2-5; 7 bases line up with TRBD2. Germline assignment: CDR1 SGHNT and CDR2 YYREEE (reference sequence). V trimming: 3 bases; J trimming: 2 bases; junction bases outside the gene matches: 4. The CDR3 runs 14 residues. CDR3 DNA sequence: TGTGCCAGCAGCTCGGGGGGACTTCAAGAGACCCAGTACTTC. The encoded protein is CASSSGGLQETQYF.

This clone has a handful of counts. The V and J genes are TRBV15 and TRBJ1-1; D remains unclear. CDR1 LNHNV and CDR2 YYDKDF come from the germline V gene (reference sequence). V shed 6 bases and J shed 4 bases, with 9 bases lying between them. This CDR3 has 12 amino acids. The CDR3 DNA reads TGTGCCACCAGTCAGTTAGGCACTGAAGCTTTCTTT. Residues: CATSQLGTEAFF.

The sample holds a few counts of this clone. This sequence joins TRBV3-1 (or the pseudogene TRBV3-2) and TRBJ2-6; either TRBD1 or TRBD2 may supply D (5 bases each). The germline gives CDR1 LGHDT, CDR2 YNNKEL (reference sequence). The CDR3 has 16 residues. Trimming cost V 6 bases and J 4 bases, with 16 bases left between them. In DNA, the CDR3 is TGTGCCAGCAGTCTCAGGGCAGGGACCGGGGCCAACGTCCTGACTTTC. Residues: CASSLRAGTGANVLTF.

The chain employs TRBV18 and TRBJ2-1, with 7 bases identical to TRBD2. This CDR3 contains 16 residues. CDR1 and CDR2 (germline): KGHSH, LQKENI. The V gene end was trimmed by 4 bases and the J gene end by 6 bases; junction bases not matched to a gene: 12. CDR3 DNA sequence: TGTGCCAGCTCACAGAAACCGGCGGGAGTCGTCAATGAGCAGTTCTTC. Translated: CASSQKPAGVVNEQFF. Using reference TRBV18 and TRBJ2-1 for the parts outside the CDR3, the full variable domain is NAGVMQNPRHLVRRRGQEARLRCSPMKGHSHVYWYRQLPEEGLKFMVYLQKENIIDESGMPKERFSAEFPKEGPSILRIQQVVRGDSAAYFCASSQKPAGVVNEQFFGPGTRLTVL.

This chain uses TRBV4-3 with TRBJ1-5; D unclear. V was trimmed by 3 bases and J by 7 bases, leaving 16 bases between them. The CDR3 has 15 amino acids. CDR1 and CDR2 (germline): LGHNA, YSLEER. CDR3: CASSQSRSSLQPQHF. The CDR3 DNA reads as TGCGCCAGCAGCCAGTCGAGGTCCAGTTTACAGCCCCAGCATTTT.

The chain couples TRBV6-5 to TRBJ2-1, with TRBD2 matching 10 bases. V lost 8 bases, J lost 9 bases, and 7 bases stayed unmatched. CDR1 MNHEY and CDR2 SVGAGI come from the germline V gene. The CDR3 spans 13 residues. The CDR3 region has the DNA TGTGCCAGCGGGGGACTAGCGTTAGTTGAGCAGTTCTTC. Its translation: CASGGLALVEQFF.

V is TRBV7-2 and J is TRBJ2-3; D perhaps matches TRBD1 (6 bases). Germline assignment: CDR1 SGHTA and CDR2 FQGNSA. Trimming removed 5 bases at V and 3 bases at J, with 12 bases between. CDR3 length: 14 residues. The CDR3 coding sequence is TGTGCCAGCAGCCGGGACACCCTTACAGATACGCAGTATTTT. This translates into CASSRDTLTDTQYF. The whole variable domain, filled in from reference TRBV7-2 and TRBJ2-3, reads GAGVSQSPSNKVTEKGKDVELRCDPISGHTALYWYRQSLGQGLEFLIYFQGNSAPDKSGLPSDRFSAERTGGSVSTLTIQRTQQEDSAVYLCASSRDTLTDTQYFGPGTRLTVL.

The J gene is TRBJ1-2, the V gene TRBV27, with unresolved D. V lost 8 bases and J 0 bases, leaving 16 bases between the germline ends. Germline V gene lookup returns CDR1 MNHEY and CDR2 SMNVEV (reference sequence). The CDR3 extends over 15 amino acids. In DNA form, the CDR3 reads TGTGCCAGCGGGCCAGATCTCACCACTAACTATGGCTACACCTTC. This translates into CASGPDLTTNYGYTF.

The chain carries TRBV5-1 and TRBJ1-6; D gene unclear. Trimming cost V 0 bases and J 7 bases, with 11 bases left between them. Looked up from germline, CDR1 is SGHRS and CDR2 is YFSETQ. This CDR3 is 15 amino acids long. The CDR3: CASSLDPSENSPLHF. The CDR3 nucleotides read TGCGCCAGCAGCTTGGATCCTTCAGAAAATTCACCCCTCCACTTT.

The chain employs TRBV15 and TRBJ1-1; a possible D gene is TRBD1 (6 bases). Trimming took off 8 bases at V and 1 base at J, with 17 bases between the two ends. This CDR3 is 15 amino acids long. CDR1 is LNHNV, CDR2 YYDKDF, per germline (reference sequence). The CDR3 protein is CATGGSSGSNTEAFF. The CDR3 region has the DNA TGTGCCACCGGGGGCAGTTCAGGGTCGAACACTGAAGCTTTCTTT.

This chain uses TRBV30 with TRBJ1-4; D is uncertain. CDR3 size: 17 residues. Trimming removed 3 bases at V and 3 bases at J, with 20 bases between. Germline assignment: CDR1 GTSNPN and CDR2 SVGIG (reference sequence). CDR3 in DNA: TGTGCCTGGAGGCCGGGCCCAGTTACCCCGGCTAATGAAAAACTGTTTTTT. It encodes CAWRPGPVTPANEKLFF.

The table lists this clone with a count of one. CDR3 sequence reads: CASSPGVKNTEAFF. CDR3 coding DNA: TGTGCCAGCTCACCAGGGGTAAAGAACACTGAAGCTTTCTTT. The rearrangement joins TRBV18 to TRBJ1-1; D is undetermined. V dropped 2 bases and J dropped 1 base, with 8 bases sitting between them. The CDR3 extends over 14 amino acids. The germline V gene has CDR1 KGHSH and CDR2 LQKENI.

In this sample, this clone turned up once. J is TRBJ2-3 and V is TRBV5-6, with D unresolved. The CDR3 is 13 amino acids. V lost 4 bases to trimming and J lost 6 bases, with 12 bases between them. Germline lookup yields CDR1 SGHDT and CDR2 YYEEEE. CDR3 sequence (DNA): TGTGCCAGCAGCAGAACCTATGGGGATACGCAGTATTTT. Translation: CASSRTYGDTQYF.

CDR3 DNA sequence: TGTGCCAGCAGTTCCACACAGGGTCTAAACTATGGCTACACCTTC. The encoded protein is CASSSTQGLNYGYTF. This chain connects TRBV27 to TRBJ1-2; D possibly corresponds to TRBD1 (6 bases). V lost 4 bases, J lost 2 bases, and 14 bases lay in between. From germline, CDR1 is MNHEY and CDR2 SMNVEV (reference sequence). The CDR3 sequence is 15 residues long.

CDR3 in amino acids: CASSLAGARGNSPLHF. The CDR3 DNA follows: TGTGCCAGCAGCTTGGCGGGGGCGCGGGGTAATTCACCCCTCCACTTT. The chain couples TRBV5-4 to TRBJ1-6; a possible D gene is TRBD1 (6 bases). Deletions cut 0 bases from V and 6 bases from J, with 13 bases between. The CDR3 totals 16 residues. The V gene's germline CDR1 is SGHNT and CDR2 YYREEE (reference sequence).

This clone was seen only once. This chain connects TRBV2 to TRBJ2-1; 8 bases agree with TRBD2. The CDR3 spans 15 residues. With V trimmed by 1 base and J by 8 bases, 7 bases remained unmatched. In germline, CDR1 is SNHLY, CDR2 FYNNEI. The CDR3 is CASSEDRAGGYEQFF. The DNA of the CDR3 is TGTGCCAGCAGTGAAGATCGCGCGGGAGGCTATGAGCAGTTCTTC. Together with reference TRBV2 and TRBJ2-1, the CDR3 gives the full variable domain: EPEVTQTPSHQVTQMGQEVILRCVPISNHLYFYWYRQILGQKVEFLVSFYNNEISEKSEIFDDQFSVERPDGSNFTLKIRSTKLEDSAMYFCASSEDRAGGYEQFFGPGTRLTVL.